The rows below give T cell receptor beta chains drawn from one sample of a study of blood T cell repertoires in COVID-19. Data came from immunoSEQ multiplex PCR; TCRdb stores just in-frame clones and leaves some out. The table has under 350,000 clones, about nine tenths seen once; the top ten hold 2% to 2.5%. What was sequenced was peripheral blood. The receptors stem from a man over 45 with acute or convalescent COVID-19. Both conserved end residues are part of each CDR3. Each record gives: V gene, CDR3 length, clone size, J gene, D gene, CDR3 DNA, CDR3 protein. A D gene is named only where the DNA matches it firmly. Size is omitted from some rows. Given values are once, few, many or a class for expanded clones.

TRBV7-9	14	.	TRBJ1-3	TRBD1	TGTGCCAGCAGCCTGGGACAGTCTGGAAACACCATATATTTT	CASSLGQSGNTIYF
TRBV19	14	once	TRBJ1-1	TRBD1	TGTGCCAGTAGTATCCTCGACAGGGTGGCTGAAGCTTTCTTT	CASSILDRVAEAFF
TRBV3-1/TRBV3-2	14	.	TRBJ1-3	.	TGTGCCAGCAGCCAAGTTGGAGGGGGAAACACCATATATTTT	CASSQVGGGNTIYF
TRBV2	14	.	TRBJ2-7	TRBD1	TGTGCCAGCAGCAGGGACAGGGAGGGTGGCGAGCAGTACTTC	CASSRDREGGEQYF
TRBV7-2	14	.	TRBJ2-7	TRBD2	TGTGCCAGCAGCAGGACTAGCGGGGAGGGAAGACAGTACTTC	CASSRTSGEGRQYF
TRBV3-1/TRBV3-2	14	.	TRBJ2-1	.	TGTGCCAGCAGCCAAGTTTCTTTGGCAAGTGAGCAGTTCTTC	CASSQVSLASEQFF
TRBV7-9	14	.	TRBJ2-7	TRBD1	TGTGCCAGCTCCCCGGACAGGGGCCCCTACGAGCAGTACTTC	CASSPDRGPYEQYF
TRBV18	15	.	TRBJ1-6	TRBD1	TGTGCCAGCTCACCGGGGACAGGGGATAATTCACCCCTCCACTTT	CASSPGTGDNSPLHF
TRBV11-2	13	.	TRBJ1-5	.	TGTGCCAGCAGCCCTAATAGCAATCAGCCCCAGCATTTT	CASSPNSNQPQHF
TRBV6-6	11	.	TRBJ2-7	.	TGTGCCTCTCGGACTACCAACGAGCAGTACTTC	CASRTTNEQYF
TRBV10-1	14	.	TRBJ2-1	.	TGCGCCAGCAGTGGCAACGGGGATTACAATGAGCAGTTCTTC	CASSGNGDYNEQFF
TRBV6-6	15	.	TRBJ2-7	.	TGTGCCAGCAGTTCCCACCACAGAAGCTCCTACGAGCAGTACTTC	CASSSHHRSSYEQYF
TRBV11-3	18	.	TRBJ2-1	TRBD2	TGTGCCAGCAGCCACCCCTTTTCTAGCGGGGGCCTCCCGGGGGAGCAGTTCTTC	CASSHPFSSGGLPGEQFF
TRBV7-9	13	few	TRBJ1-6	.	TGTGCCAGCAGCTTAGCGGAGGGGATACCCCTCCACTTT	CASSLAEGIPLHF
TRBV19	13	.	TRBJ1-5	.	TGTGCCAGTACCCTAGACCGACAGCAGCCCCAGCATTTT	CASTLDRQQPQHF
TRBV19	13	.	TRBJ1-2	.	TGTGCCAGTGGATACAGGACTAACTATGGCTACACCTTC	CASGYRTNYGYTF
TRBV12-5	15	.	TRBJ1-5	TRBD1	TGTGCTAGTGCCCCTCGGGCAGGGGGAAATCAGCCCCAGCATTTT	CASAPRAGGNQPQHF
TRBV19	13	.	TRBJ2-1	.	TGTGCCAGTAGTATCATGCAGGGCGATGAGCAGTTCTTC	CASSIMQGDEQFF
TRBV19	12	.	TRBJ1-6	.	TGTGCCAGTAGACAGGGCGGTTCACCCCTCCACTTT	CASRQGGSPLHF
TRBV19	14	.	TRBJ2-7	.	TGTGCCAGTAGCCCGACGAGGTCTAACCACGAGCAGTACTTC	CASSPTRSNHEQYF
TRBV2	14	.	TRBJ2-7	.	TGTGCCAGCAGTGACCCCGGGATCTCCTACGAGCAGTACTTC	CASSDPGISYEQYF
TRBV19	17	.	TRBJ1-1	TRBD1	TGTGCCAGTAGCCCAACCCGCAGGGGGCAGAGGGACACTGAAGCTTTCTTT	CASSPTRRGQRDTEAFF
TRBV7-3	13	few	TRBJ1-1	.	TGTGCCAGCAGCTTGGCGCCGGGTGGTGAAGCTTTCTTT	CASSLAPGGEAFF
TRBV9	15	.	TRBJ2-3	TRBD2	TGTGCCAGCAGCGGACTAGCGGGGGGGCCAGATACGCAGTATTTT	CASSGLAGGPDTQYF
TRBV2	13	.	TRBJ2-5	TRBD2	TGTGCCAGCAGTGGACTAGCGCGGGAGACCCAGTACTTC	CASSGLARETQYF
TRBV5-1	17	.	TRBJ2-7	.	TGCGCCAGCAGCTTGCAGGGGAGCACCGGTCCACCCTACGGGCAGTACTTC	CASSLQGSTGPPYGQYF
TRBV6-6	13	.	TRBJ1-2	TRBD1	TGTGCCAGCATCCAGGGGGAGGAGTATGGCTACACCTTC	CASIQGEEYGYTF
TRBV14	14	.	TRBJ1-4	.	TGTGCCAGCAGCCGGGACACAACTAATGAAAAACTGTTTTTT	CASSRDTTNEKLFF
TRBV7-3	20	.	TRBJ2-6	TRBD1	TGTGCCAGCAGCTTAACCCCCTCGAGGACAGGGTACTCTGGGGCCAACGTCCTGACTTTC	CASSLTPSRTGYSGANVLTF
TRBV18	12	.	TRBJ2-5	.	TGTGCCAGCTCACCTGATAGAGAGACCCAGTACTTC	CASSPDRETQYF
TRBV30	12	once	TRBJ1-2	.	TGTGCCTGGACGGTCCCACCTGGTCGCTACACCTTC	CAWTVPPGRYTF
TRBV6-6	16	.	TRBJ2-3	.	TGTGCCAGCAGTCCTTTGGGCAAGTTAGGCACAGATACGCAGTATTTT	CASSPLGKLGTDTQYF
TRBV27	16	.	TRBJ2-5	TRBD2	TGTGCCAGCAGTTACCTGACTAGCGGGGGGCGAGAGACCCAGTACTTC	CASSYLTSGGRETQYF
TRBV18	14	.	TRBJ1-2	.	TGTGCCAGCCACCCAGGGGCGCCTTACTATGGCTACACCTTC	CASHPGAPYYGYTF
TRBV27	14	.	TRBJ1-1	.	TGTGCCAGCAGTTCCCTTAGACAATTGGCTGAAGCTTTCTTT	CASSSLRQLAEAFF
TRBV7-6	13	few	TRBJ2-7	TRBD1	TGTGCCAGCAGCCTCGACAGGGGGGACGAGCAGTACTTC	CASSLDRGDEQYF
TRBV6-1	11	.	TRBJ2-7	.	TGTGCCAGCAGTGAATGGGGGCAAAGGAACTTC	CASSEWGQRNF
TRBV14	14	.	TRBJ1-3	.	TGTGCCAGCAGCCAAGACAGGAGGGGAAACACCATATATTTT	CASSQDRRGNTIYF
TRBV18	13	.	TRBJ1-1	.	TGTGCCAGCTCGCCTAGGGGTGGCACTGAAGCTTTCTTT	CASSPRGGTEAFF
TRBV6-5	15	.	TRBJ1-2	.	TGTGCCAGCAGATCTACACAGGGAGTTGGGTATGGCTACACCTTC	CASRSTQGVGYGYTF
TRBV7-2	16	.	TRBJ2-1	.	TGTGCCAGCAGCTTAGACGCTAGCTCCAGAATTCATGAGCAGTTCTTC	CASSLDASSRIHEQFF
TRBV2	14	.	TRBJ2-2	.	TGTGCCAGCACTGAGGGGAGGAGCACCGGGGAGCTGTTTTTT	CASTEGRSTGELFF
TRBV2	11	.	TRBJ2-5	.	TGTGCCAGCAGGGCCGGCGGGACCCAGTACTTC	CASRAGGTQYF